A selection of T cell receptor beta chains follows, all from one sample in a study of CD8+ T cells in alopecia areata. Measured with immunoSEQ multiplex PCR; TCRdb has only the in-frame clones, and not every one. The top ten hold around 7% of the sample, which has about 150,000 clones, 45% to 60% seen once. Sequenced: CD4+ T cells sorted from blood. These TCRs come from a human donor with alopecia areata. Each CDR3 is given with its conserved first and last residue. The D gene is left open where the match is weak. A row's size may be missing; if present it is once, few, many or a size class.

abundance: few
v_gene: TRBV21-1
j_gene: TRBJ2-5
d_gene: .
len: 16
CDR3nt: TGTGCCAGCCTGGCTAACATTTTGACACCTCGGAAGACCCAGTACTTC
CDR3aa: CASLANILTPRKTQYF

abundance: few
v_gene: TRBV9
j_gene: TRBJ2-1
d_gene: .
len: 13
CDR3nt: TGTGCCAGCAGCGGGGGGGATGGGACACTTCAGTTCTTC
CDR3aa: CASSGGDGTLQFF

abundance: .
v_gene: TRBV5-1
j_gene: TRBJ2-7
d_gene: .
len: 13
CDR3nt: TGCGCCAGCAGCAGGGACGGGACCTACGAGCAGTACTTC
CDR3aa: CASSRDGTYEQYF

abundance: .
v_gene: TRBV4-2
j_gene: TRBJ1-2
d_gene: .
len: 12
CDR3nt: TGTGCCAGCAGCCAAGACAGGGGTGGCTACACCTTC
CDR3aa: CASSQDRGGYTF

abundance: few
v_gene: TRBV19
j_gene: TRBJ1-5
d_gene: .
len: 13
CDR3nt: TGTGCCAGTAGTATTTCGGGTAATCAGCCCCAGCATTTT
CDR3aa: CASSISGNQPQHF

abundance: .
v_gene: TRBV27
j_gene: TRBJ2-7
d_gene: .
len: 17
CDR3nt: TGTGCCAGCAGTTCCTACCAGGGACACGGAGATACCTACGAGCAGTACTTC
CDR3aa: CASSSYQGHGDTYEQYF

abundance: few
v_gene: TRBV29-1
j_gene: TRBJ2-2
d_gene: TRBD2
len: 15
CDR3nt: TGCAGCGTGGGGGCATTAGCGGGAGGCACCGGGGAGCTGTTTTTT
CDR3aa: CSVGALAGGTGELFF

abundance: .
v_gene: TRBV29-1
j_gene: TRBJ1-1
d_gene: .
len: 13
CDR3nt: TGCAGCGTTGTTGCGATAATGAACACTGAAGCTTTCTTT
CDR3aa: CSVVAIMNTEAFF

abundance: .
v_gene: TRBV29-1
j_gene: TRBJ2-1
d_gene: TRBD2
len: 14
CDR3nt: TGCAGCATTCGGACTAGCGGGAACTACAATGAGCAGTTCTTC
CDR3aa: CSIRTSGNYNEQFF

abundance: few
v_gene: TRBV5-1
j_gene: TRBJ2-5
d_gene: TRBD2
len: 15
CDR3nt: TGCGCCAGCAGCTTAGCGGGAGGCCGTCCAGAGACCCAGTACTTC
CDR3aa: CASSLAGGRPETQYF

abundance: .
v_gene: TRBV2
j_gene: TRBJ1-2
d_gene: .
len: 17
CDR3nt: TGTGCCAGCAGTCCATCTCCTGGGAGGGTTGTTGACTATGGCTACACCTTC
CDR3aa: CASSPSPGRVVDYGYTF

abundance: few
v_gene: TRBV14
j_gene: TRBJ2-3
d_gene: .
len: 15
CDR3nt: TGTGCCAGCAGCCAAGCTCGGCTATCCACAGATACGCAGTATTTT
CDR3aa: CASSQARLSTDTQYF

abundance: few
v_gene: TRBV29-1
j_gene: TRBJ2-2
d_gene: TRBD2
len: 15
CDR3nt: TGCAGCGTTTCCCCCCCGGGGGGAGGGACCGGGGAGCTGTTTTTT
CDR3aa: CSVSPPGGGTGELFF

abundance: .
v_gene: TRBV23-1
j_gene: TRBJ2-2
d_gene: .
len: 13
CDR3nt: TGCGCCAGCGGATTTCAGGGGACCGGGGAGCTGTTTTTT
CDR3aa: CASGFQGTGELFF

abundance: .
v_gene: TRBV4-1
j_gene: TRBJ2-3
d_gene: TRBD2
len: 19
CDR3nt: TGCGCCAGCAGCCAAGCCTCCAGCGGGAGGGCCCGGCGGACCGATACGCAGTATTTT
CDR3aa: CASSQASSGRARRTDTQYF

abundance: .
v_gene: TRBV6-5
j_gene: TRBJ1-1
d_gene: TRBD1
len: 11
CDR3nt: TGTGCCAGCAGACAGGGGGCTGAAGCTTTCTTT
CDR3aa: CASRQGAEAFF

abundance: few
v_gene: TRBV7-9
j_gene: TRBJ2-5
d_gene: TRBD1
len: 15
CDR3nt: TGTGCCAGCAGCCTGGGACAGGGCTCGATAGAGACCCAGTACTTC
CDR3aa: CASSLGQGSIETQYF

abundance: .
v_gene: TRBV5-1
j_gene: TRBJ2-5
d_gene: .
len: 15
CDR3nt: TGCGCCAGCAGCGGGGATACGAGTTTCGTTAAGACCCAGTACTTC
CDR3aa: CASSGDTSFVKTQYF

abundance: .
v_gene: TRBV5-1
j_gene: TRBJ1-1
d_gene: TRBD1
len: 13
CDR3nt: TGCGCCAGCAGCTCCTCAGGACAGGGGGAAGCTTTCTTT
CDR3aa: CASSSSGQGEAFF

abundance: .
v_gene: TRBV28
j_gene: TRBJ1-2
d_gene: TRBD1
len: 13
CDR3nt: TGTGCCAGCAGAGACAGGGTTCATTATGGCTACACCTTC
CDR3aa: CASRDRVHYGYTF

abundance: .
v_gene: TRBV5-1
j_gene: TRBJ1-1
d_gene: .
len: 14
CDR3nt: TGCGCCAGCAGCTTGGCCGTCAGTCACACTGAAGCTTTCTTT
CDR3aa: CASSLAVSHTEAFF

abundance: .
v_gene: TRBV30
j_gene: TRBJ2-7
d_gene: TRBD2
len: 14
CDR3nt: TGTGCCTTCAATAGAGCGGGGGGAAGCTACGAGCAGTACTTC
CDR3aa: CAFNRAGGSYEQYF

abundance: .
v_gene: TRBV6-1
j_gene: TRBJ2-3
d_gene: .
len: 15
CDR3nt: TGTGCCAGCATAAGACCCCGAGGGCCCACAGATACGCAGTATTTT
CDR3aa: CASIRPRGPTDTQYF

abundance: few
v_gene: TRBV7-9
j_gene: TRBJ1-4
d_gene: .
len: 12
CDR3nt: TGTGCCAGCAGCTTAACTAATGAAAAACTGTTTTTT
CDR3aa: CASSLTNEKLFF

abundance: once
v_gene: TRBV27
j_gene: TRBJ2-6
d_gene: .
len: 15
CDR3nt: TGTGCCAGCAGTTCCGGACACTCTGGGGCCAACGTCCTGACTTTC
CDR3aa: CASSSGHSGANVLTF